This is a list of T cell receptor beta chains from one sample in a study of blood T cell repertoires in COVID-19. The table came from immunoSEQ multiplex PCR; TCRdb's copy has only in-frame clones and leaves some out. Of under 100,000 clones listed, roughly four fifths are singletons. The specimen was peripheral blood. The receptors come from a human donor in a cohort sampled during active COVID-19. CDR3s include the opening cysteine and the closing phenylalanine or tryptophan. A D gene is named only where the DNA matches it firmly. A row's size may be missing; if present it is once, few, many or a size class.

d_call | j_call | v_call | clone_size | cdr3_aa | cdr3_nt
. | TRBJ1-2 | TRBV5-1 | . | CASSSTVDGYTF | TGCGCCAGCAGCTCGACAGTAGATGGCTACACCTTC
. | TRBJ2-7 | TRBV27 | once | CASSPSRGPWNEQYF | TGTGCCAGCAGCCCTTCTAGGGGTCCGTGGAACGAGCAGTACTTC
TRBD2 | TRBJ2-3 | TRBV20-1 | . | CSASTWAGGRDTQYF | TGCAGTGCTAGTACCTGGGCGGGGGGGCGTGATACGCAGTATTTT
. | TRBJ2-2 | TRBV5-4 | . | CAGHWGDTGELFF | TGTGCCGGCCATTGGGGCGACACCGGGGAGCTGTTTTTT
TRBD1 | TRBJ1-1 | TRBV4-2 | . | CASSQEEGGQFVNTEAFF | TGTGCCAGCAGCCAAGAAGAGGGGGGACAGTTCGTTAACACTGAAGCTTTCTTT
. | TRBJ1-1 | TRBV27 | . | CASSLVTGSFTEAFF | TGTGCCAGCAGTTTAGTGACAGGAAGTTTTACTGAAGCTTTCTTT
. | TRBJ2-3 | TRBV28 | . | CASSLRERARDTQYF | TGTGCCAGCAGTTTGAGGGAGCGGGCCAGGGATACGCAGTATTTT
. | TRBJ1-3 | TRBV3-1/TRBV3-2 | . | CASSQEAGLIRYF | TGTGCCAGCAGCCAAGAAGCAGGTCTGATTCGATATTTT
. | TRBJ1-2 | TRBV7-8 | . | CASSLTGSYGYTF | TGTGCCAGCAGCTTAACAGGGAGCTATGGCTACACCTTC
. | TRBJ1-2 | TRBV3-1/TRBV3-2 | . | CASSRGPPRNYGYTF | TGTGCCAGCAGCAGGGGTCCCCCGAGGAACTATGGCTACACCTTC
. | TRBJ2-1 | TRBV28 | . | CASSLWDIVDNEQFF | TGTGCCAGCAGTCTATGGGACATAGTGGATAATGAGCAGTTCTTC
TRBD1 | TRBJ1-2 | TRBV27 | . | CASSLYDIGQGAGGYTF | TGTGCCAGCAGTTTATACGATATAGGACAGGGGGCGGGTGGCTACACCTTC
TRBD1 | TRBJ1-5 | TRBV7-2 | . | CASSLDRTGYSNQPQHF | TGTGCCAGCAGCTTAGATCGGACAGGCTATAGCAATCAGCCCCAGCATTTT
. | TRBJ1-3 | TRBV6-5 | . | CASMGGTSSGNTIYF | TGTGCCAGCATGGGAGGGACCAGCTCTGGAAACACCATATATTTT
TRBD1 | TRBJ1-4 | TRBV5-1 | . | CASSLDGQGALKLFF | TGCGCCAGCAGCTTGGATGGACAGGGGGCCTTGAAACTGTTTTTT
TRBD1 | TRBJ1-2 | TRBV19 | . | CASSDAPGGSYGYTF | TGTGCCAGTAGTGACGCTCCAGGGGGAAGCTATGGCTACACCTTC
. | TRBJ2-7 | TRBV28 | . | CASSLPSGSRTNREQYF | TGTGCCAGCAGTCTCCCTTCAGGGTCCCGCACTAACCGCGAGCAGTACTTC
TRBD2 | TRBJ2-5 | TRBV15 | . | CATSRDKTSGLSGETQYF | TGTGCCACCAGCAGAGATAAGACTAGCGGGTTATCCGGGGAGACCCAGTACTTC
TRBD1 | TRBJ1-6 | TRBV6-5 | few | CASRTGQENSPLHF | TGTGCCAGCAGAACGGGACAGGAGAATTCACCCCTCCACTTT
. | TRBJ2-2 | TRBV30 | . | CAWSYTGELFF | TGTGCCTGGTCATACACCGGGGAGCTGTTTTTT
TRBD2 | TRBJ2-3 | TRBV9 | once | CASSVEAGGYTDTQYF | TGTGCCAGCAGCGTAGAAGCGGGGGGATACACAGATACGCAGTATTTT
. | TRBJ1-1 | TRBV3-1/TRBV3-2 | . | CASSQFAAGGSTEAFF | TGTGCCAGCAGCCAATTCGCGGCAGGAGGAAGTACTGAAGCTTTCTTT
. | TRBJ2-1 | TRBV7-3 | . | CASSLMGQFYNEQFF | TGTGCCAGCAGCTTAATGGGACAATTCTACAATGAGCAGTTCTTC
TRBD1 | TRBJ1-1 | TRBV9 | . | CASSVGGTGVATEAFF | TGTGCCAGCAGCGTAGGGGGAACAGGGGTGGCCACTGAAGCTTTCTTT
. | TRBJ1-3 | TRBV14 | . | CASSSQGNTIYF | TGTGCCAGCAGCAGTCAGGGTAACACCATATATTTT
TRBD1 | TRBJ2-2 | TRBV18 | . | CASSPMSRGFTGELFF | TGTGCCAGCTCACCAATGTCCAGGGGGTTTACCGGGGAGCTGTTTTTT
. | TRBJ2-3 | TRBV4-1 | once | CASSQGRGQKYATDTQYF | TGCGCCAGCAGCCAAGGTAGAGGGCAGAAGTATGCCACAGATACGCAGTATTTT
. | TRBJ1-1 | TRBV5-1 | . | CASSLAVGGVNTEAFF | TGCGCCAGCAGCTTGGCGGTAGGGGGGGTGAACACTGAAGCTTTCTTT
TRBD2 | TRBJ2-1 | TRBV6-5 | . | CASKGLLNEQFF | TGTGCCAGCAAGGGACTACTCAATGAGCAGTTCTTC
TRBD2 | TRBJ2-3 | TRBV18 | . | CASSLTSGDTQYF | TGTGCCAGCTCACTCACTAGCGGGGACACGCAGTATTTT
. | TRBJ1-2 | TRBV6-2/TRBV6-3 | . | CASSLGGRNGYTF | TGTGCCAGCAGCTTAGGTGGGAGAAATGGCTACACCTTC
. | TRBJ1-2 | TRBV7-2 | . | CASSPQGSKYGYTF | TGTGCCAGCAGCCCACAGGGTTCGAAGTATGGCTACACCTTC
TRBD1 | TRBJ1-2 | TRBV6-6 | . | CASSSPSGGVYGYTF | TGTGCCAGCAGTTCGCCCTCAGGGGGCGTCTATGGCTACACCTTC